This TCR beta chain was retrieved from a study of T cell repertoires in cytomegalovirus infection. CDR3 length equals 16 residues. Germline CDR1 and CDR2: LGHNA and YNFKEQ. Between the trimmed V and J ends, which lost 1 base and 5 bases, there was a span of 15 bases. TCRdb ran MiXCR on the reads and lists one entry per CDR3 protein. This sample has a few hundred thousand distinct CDR3 sequences, with approximately 22% found just once. The table lists this clonotype with a few counts. What it recognizes is unknown. The sequence came from a human donor in good health (CMV status not recorded). Some clones in this sample may be carry-over from other donors' samples. The sample was cultured PBMCs, taken from culture after CMV antigen stimulation. This chain joins TRBV4-2 and TRBJ1-5, with D perhaps TRBD1 (5 bases). The chain's CDR3 is CASSQALREGDQPQHF. DNA for the CDR3: TGTGCCAGCAGCCAAGCCTTGAGGGAAGGGGATCAGCCCCAGCATTTT.